The present entry profiles one TCR beta chain with its context. The target antigen is unknown. Libraries were prepared by immunoSEQ multiplex PCR; TCRdb keeps only in-frame clonotypes and omits some of them. The data show 430,000 or so clones, with about 88% seen just once and around 2.5% held by the top ten. The treatment was: about 20 received Ad26.COV2.S at low or high dose, single or two shots; about 5 received placebo; per-sample allocation not given. Day 63 after the first vaccine or placebo injection was the time point for sampling. The donor was a Boston adult aged 18-55 years. The data stem from a study of Ad26.COV2.S vaccination and SARS-CoV-2 variants. Study-wide results and limits: Estimates derived from TCR breadth and depth analyses may have underestimated total T cell responses.

The receptor comes from a person between 18 and 60 years old who received the Ad26.COV2.S COVID-19 vaccine or a placebo. Sequenced material: peripheral blood, taken in a trial of Ad26.COV2.S vaccine versus placebo.

CDR3 sequence reads: CASSQVPGLEFF. In DNA, the CDR3 is TGTGCCAGCAGCCAAGTTCCAGGGCTCGAGTTCTTC. The chain recombines TRBV14 with TRBJ2-1; D possibly corresponds to TRBD1 (5 bases). Germline CDR1 and CDR2: SGHDN and FVKESK. V was clipped by 1 base and J by 14 bases, with 12 bases between them. This CDR3 is built from 12 residues.